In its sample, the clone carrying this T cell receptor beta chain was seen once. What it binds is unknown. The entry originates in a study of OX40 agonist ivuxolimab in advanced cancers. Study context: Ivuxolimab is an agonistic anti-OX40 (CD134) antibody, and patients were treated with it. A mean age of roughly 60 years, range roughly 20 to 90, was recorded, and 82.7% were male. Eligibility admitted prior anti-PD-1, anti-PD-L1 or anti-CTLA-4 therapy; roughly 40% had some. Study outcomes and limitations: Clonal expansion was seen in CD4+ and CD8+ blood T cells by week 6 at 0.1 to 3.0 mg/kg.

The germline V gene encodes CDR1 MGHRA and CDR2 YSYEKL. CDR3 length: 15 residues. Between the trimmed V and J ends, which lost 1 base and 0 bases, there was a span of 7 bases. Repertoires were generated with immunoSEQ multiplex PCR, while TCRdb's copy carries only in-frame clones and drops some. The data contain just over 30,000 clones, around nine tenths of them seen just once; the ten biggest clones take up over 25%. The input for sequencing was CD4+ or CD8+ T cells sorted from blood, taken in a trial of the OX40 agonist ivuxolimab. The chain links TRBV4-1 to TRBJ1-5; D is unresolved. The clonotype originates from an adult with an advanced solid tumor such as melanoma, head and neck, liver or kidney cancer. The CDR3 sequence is CASSQVRGSNQPQHF. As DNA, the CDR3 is TGCGCCAGCAGCCAAGTTCGAGGTAGCAATCAGCCCCAGCATTTT.